The rows below give T cell receptor beta chains drawn from one sample of a study of vaccination and CD4 T cells after COVID-19. TCRdb itself ran the PCR reads through MiXCR, one entry per CDR3 protein. Of about 15,000 distinct CDR3 sequences listed, approximately 71% are singletons. The source was CD4+ T cells from blood, collected after SARS-CoV-2 vaccination. These receptors were collected from a human donor who had recovered from COVID-19. CDR3s include the opening cysteine and the closing phenylalanine or tryptophan. The order of the fields is clone size, D gene, V gene, J gene, CDR3 protein, CDR3 DNA. D genes are given only for firm matches. A row's size may be missing; if present it is once, few, many or a size class.

-	-	TRBV18	TRBJ1-3	CASSPPLSGNTIYF	TGTGCCAGCTCACCGCCCCTCTCTGGAAACACCATATATTTT
-	-	TRBV6-2/TRBV6-3	TRBJ1-5	CASSYGGANQPQHF	TGTGCCAGCAGTTACGGGGGGGCCAATCAGCCCCAGCATTTT
-	-	TRBV5-4	TRBJ2-5	CASSLNTGWQETQYF	TGTGCCAGCAGCCTCAATACAGGGTGGCAAGAGACCCAGTACTTC
-	TRBD1	TRBV6-1	TRBJ2-7	CASSLQGSSYEQYF	TGTGCCAGCTCTCTACAGGGGTCCTCCTACGAGCAGTACTTC
few	-	TRBV6-2/TRBV6-3	TRBJ2-2	CASSRNRLAPVLFF	TGTGCCAGCAGTCGTAACAGGTTAGCCCCGGTGCTGTTTTTT
-	-	TRBV20-1	TRBJ2-7	CSAHSVSYEQYF	TGCAGTGCTCATAGTGTTAGCTACGAGCAGTACTTC
once	-	TRBV9	TRBJ1-6	CASSVDDNSPLHF	TGTGCCAGCAGCGTAGATGATAATTCACCCCTCCACTTT
-	-	TRBV6-5	TRBJ1-1	CASSYRAGNTEAFF	TGTGCCAGCAGTTACAGGGCGGGAAACACTGAAGCTTTCTTT
-	-	TRBV28	TRBJ1-5	CASSLEDQPQHF	TGTGCCAGCAGTTTGGAAGATCAGCCCCAGCATTTT
once	TRBD2	TRBV20-1	TRBJ2-5	CSAKLPGLAVVETQYF	TGCAGTGCCAAACTCCCGGGACTAGCGGTTGTGGAGACCCAGTACTTC
-	TRBD2	TRBV20-1	TRBJ2-5	CSARDSGRAPETQYF	TGCAGTGCTAGAGACAGCGGGAGGGCCCCAGAGACCCAGTACTTC
-	-	TRBV2	TRBJ2-5	CASSEALEVQETQYF	TGTGCCAGCAGTGAAGCGCTGGAGGTCCAAGAGACCCAGTACTTC
once	-	TRBV24-1	TRBJ2-2	CATSVKRTGELFF	TGTGCCACCAGTGTGAAGCGTACCGGGGAGCTGTTTTTT
-	-	TRBV7-2	TRBJ1-2	CASSLGPADYGYTF	TGTGCCAGCAGCTTAGGACCCGCTGACTATGGCTACACCTTC
-	TRBD2	TRBV20-1	TRBJ2-7	CSAPGLAGSMSPYEQYF	TGCAGTGCTCCGGGACTAGCGGGAAGTATGTCCCCCTACGAGCAGTACTTC
-	TRBD1	TRBV20-1	TRBJ1-1	CSAPGTGGTEAFF	TGCAGTGCTCCCGGGACAGGGGGCACTGAAGCTTTCTTT
-	-	TRBV7-2	TRBJ2-5	CASSRVSETQYF	TGTGCCAGCAGCCGCGTTTCAGAGACCCAGTACTTC
-	-	TRBV11-2	TRBJ2-7	CASSLLHSAYEQYF	TGTGCCAGCAGCTTACTTCACTCGGCGTACGAGCAGTACTTC
-	-	TRBV7-2	TRBJ2-1	CASSLGPGSNEQFF	TGTGCCAGCAGCTTAGGACCAGGGTCGAATGAGCAGTTCTTC
few	-	TRBV6-1	TRBJ1-1	CATETLENTEAFF	TGTGCCACAGAAACTCTAGAGAACACTGAAGCTTTCTTT
-	-	TRBV5-4	TRBJ1-2	CASSAGQGYYGYTF	TGTGCCAGCAGCGCCGGGCAGGGCTACTATGGCTACACCTTC
-	-	TRBV19	TRBJ1-5	CASSILGSPQWSNQPQHF	TGTGCCAGTAGTATACTGGGCTCTCCCCAGTGGAGCAATCAGCCCCAGCATTTT
-	-	TRBV6-2/TRBV6-3	TRBJ2-2	CASSYSRGTGELFF	TGTGCCAGCAGTTACTCGAGGGGGACCGGGGAGCTGTTTTTT
-	-	TRBV20-1	TRBJ2-7	CSASTIAVNSYEQYF	TGCAGTGCCAGCACGATAGCCGTTAACTCCTACGAGCAGTACTTC
-	-	TRBV18	TRBJ1-2	CASIDGRGRGSSDGYTF	TGTGCCAGCATCGACGGGCGGGGCCGGGGATCTAGCGATGGCTACACCTTC
-	TRBD2	TRBV19	TRBJ2-2	CTSASGINTGELFF	TGCACCTCGGCTAGCGGGATTAACACCGGGGAGCTGTTTTTT
-	-	TRBV6-1	TRBJ1-2	CASSRPSRGPYGYTF	TGTGCCAGCAGTCGTCCGTCAAGGGGCCCCTATGGCTACACCTTC
-	-	TRBV6-1	TRBJ2-2	CASSPFRGANTGELFF	TGTGCCAGCAGCCCCTTTCGGGGAGCGAACACCGGGGAGCTGTTTTTT
-	TRBD1	TRBV28	TRBJ2-5	CASSSPLDRGKETQYF	TGTGCCAGCAGTTCCCCTTTGGACAGGGGGAAAGAGACCCAGTACTTC
few	-	TRBV20-1	TRBJ2-2	CSAEGDTGELFF	TGCAGTGCCGAAGGGGACACCGGGGAGCTGTTTTTT
-	-	TRBV19	TRBJ2-7	CATQDYYEQYF	TGTGCCACCCAAGACTACTACGAGCAGTACTTC
once	-	TRBV20-1	TRBJ1-2	CSASGTNYGYTF	TGCAGTGCTAGTGGGACGAACTATGGCTACACCTTC
-	TRBD1	TRBV20-1	TRBJ2-2	CSARDDVRGHTGELFF	TGCAGTGCTAGAGATGACGTCAGGGGGCACACCGGGGAGCTGTTTTTT
-	-	TRBV7-8	TRBJ1-2	CASSLSRDIYGYTF	TGTGCCAGCAGCTTAAGCCGGGATATCTATGGCTACACCTTC
-	-	TRBV28	TRBJ2-2	CATPGSLTGELFF	TGTGCCACCCCCGGGAGCCTCACCGGGGAGCTGTTTTTT
-	-	TRBV27	TRBJ2-2	CASRDGELFF	TGTGCCAGCAGAGATGGGGAGCTGTTTTTT
-	-	TRBV20-1	TRBJ1-1	CSASSHFEVNTEAFF	TGCAGTGCTAGCTCCCATTTTGAAGTGAACACTGAAGCTTTCTTT
-	-	TRBV25-1	TRBJ1-2	CASSDPGPPNYGYTF	TGTGCCAGCAGTGATCCGGGACCGCCTAACTATGGCTACACCTTC
-	-	TRBV7-9	TRBJ1-1	CASSLDMNTEAFF	TGTGCCAGCAGCTTAGACATGAACACTGAAGCTTTCTTT
-	-	TRBV5-1	TRBJ2-2	CASSLWDGNTGELFF	TGCGCCAGCAGCTTGTGGGACGGGAACACCGGGGAGCTGTTTTTT
once	-	TRBV29-1	TRBJ1-2	CSVDGQINYGYTF	TGCAGCGTTGATGGTCAAATTAACTATGGCTACACCTTC
-	TRBD2	TRBV7-2	TRBJ2-7	CASSLGGSNGYEQYF	TGTGCCAGCAGCTTAGGCGGGAGTAACGGCTACGAGCAGTACTTC
-	TRBD1	TRBV6-1	TRBJ2-3	CASSEVQGADTQYF	TGTGCCAGCAGTGAAGTGCAGGGGGCAGATACGCAGTATTTT
-	-	TRBV20-1	TRBJ1-1	CSATMTVEAFF	TGCAGTGCGACAATGACAGTTGAAGCTTTCTTT
-	-	TRBV12-3/TRBV12-4	TRBJ1-2	CASSSTTYGSYGYTF	TGTGCCAGCAGTTCTACGACATACGGGTCGTATGGCTACACCTTC
once	TRBD2	TRBV29-1	TRBJ2-7	CSVETGTSGDEQYF	TGCAGCGTAGAGACCGGGACTAGCGGGGACGAGCAGTACTTC
few	TRBD1	TRBV27	TRBJ2-7	CASRTGFGEQYF	TGTGCCAGCAGGACAGGGTTTGGCGAGCAGTACTTC
-	-	TRBV2	TRBJ2-1	CASSDMDYNEQFF	TGTGCCAGCAGTGATATGGATTACAATGAGCAGTTCTTC
-	TRBD2	TRBV25-1	TRBJ2-2	CASSPLRETSGELFF	TGTGCCAGCAGCCCCTTGCGGGAGACCTCCGGGGAGCTGTTTTTT
-	TRBD1	TRBV25-1	TRBJ2-7	CASSTGAPYEQYF	TGTGCCAGCAGTACAGGGGCTCCCTACGAGCAGTACTTC